Below, 32 T cell receptor beta chains from the same sample are listed, as sequenced in a study of post-analysis software for immune sequencing data. Study-wide results and limits: Patients had higher frequencies than controls of about five TRBV segments, including TRBV5-6, TRBV5-1 and TRBV20-1.

These TCRs' antigens remain unknown. Sequencing libraries made from TCR beta cDNA carried unique molecular identifiers. Each CDR3 protein gets one entry after TCRdb re-called the PCR reads with MiXCR. The data show roughly 700,000 distinct CDR3 sequences, with roughly 27% seen just once and around 0.56% held by the top ten. The material sequenced was blood. The receptors come from a girl aged 5 to 17 with multiple sclerosis.

The V call is TRBV12-3 or TRBV12-4, the J call TRBJ1-5, with a possible D match to TRBD1 (6 bases). Trimming stripped 4 bases from V and 4 bases from J, with 14 bases between. The CDR3 is 15 residues long. CDR3 nucleotide sequence: TGTGCCAGCAGTTGGTACAGGGCTGTGAATCAGCCCCAGCATTTT. Its translation: CASSWYRAVNQPQHF.

This clonotype was seen just once. The chain combines TRBV5-5 with TRBJ1-2, with D possibly being TRBD1 (5 bases). The germline CDR1 and CDR2 sequences are SGHKS and YYEKEE (reference sequence). The germline V and J ends were trimmed by 4 bases and 4 bases, with 8 bases remaining between them. CDR3 size: 12 residues. This CDR3 reads CASSGATYGYTF. The CDR3 DNA follows: TGTGCCAGCAGCGGGGCAACCTATGGCTACACCTTC.

J is TRBJ1-2 and V is TRBV6-4; TRBD1 matches at 10 bases. V dropped 2 bases and J dropped 9; count of bases not matched to a gene: 6. The CDR3 covers 14 residues. Germline CDR1 is MRHNA and CDR2 is SNTAGT. The CDR3 DNA follows: TGTGCCAGCAGTGACATCCGACAGGGGGCCTGCTACACCTTC. Translation gives CASSDIRQGACYTF.

As DNA, the CDR3 is TGTGCCAGCAGCTTAGCGGGACACGACACAGATACGCAGTATTTT. It yields the protein CASSLAGHDTDTQYF. The chain joins TRBV7-2 to TRBJ2-3, with D possibly matching TRBD1 (6 bases). The CDR3 spans 15 residues. Trimming left V 0 bases short and J 2 bases short, with 9 bases between. Germline V gene sequence: CDR1 SGHTA, CDR2 FQGNSA.

The chain couples TRBV12-3 or TRBV12-4 to TRBJ1-2; TRBD1 aligns across 8 bases. The CDR3 loop spans 15 amino acids. V shed 6 bases, J shed 3 bases, and the junction held 9 bases outside the gene matches. Here the CDR3 reads CASSTRMTGDYGYTF. CDR3 nucleotides: TGTGCCAGCAGCACCCGCATGACAGGGGACTATGGCTACACCTTC.

This clonotype was observed a handful of times. The chain joins TRBV9 to TRBJ1-1; TRBD1 might be the D (6 bases). The germline CDR1 and CDR2 sequences are SGDLS and YYNGEE. V was shortened by 0 bases and J by 1 base, with 13 bases between the two germline ends. The CDR3 spans 16 residues. CDR3 protein: CASSVGGGAGNTEAFF. DNA for the CDR3: TGTGCCAGCAGCGTAGGCGGGGGCGCTGGGAACACTGAAGCTTTCTTT.

V gene TRBV5-6 combines with J gene TRBJ2-5; tentative D call: TRBD2 (6 bases). V lost 4 bases and J 2 bases, leaving 15 bases between the germline ends. CDR3 size: 15 residues. Germline CDR1 SGHDT, CDR2 YYEEEE. In DNA, the CDR3 is TGTGCCAGCAGCGCGATCGGGGGAGCTCAAGAGACCCAGTACTTC. Amino acids: CASSAIGGAQETQYF.

This clonotype was found a few times. The chain links TRBV27 to TRBJ2-1; D is uncertain. The CDR3 is 11 amino acids. V lost 4 bases, J lost 8 bases, and 6 bases lay in between. Germline loops: CDR1 MNHEY, CDR2 SMNVEV (reference sequence). The CDR3 DNA reads as TGTGCCAGCAGTTCGTCTTATGAGCAGTTCTTC. The encoded protein is CASSSSYEQFF.

This clonotype was counted a few times. In DNA form, the CDR3 reads TGTGCCAGCAGTTTACTTGACAGCCCCGGAGGCTACACCTTC. It translates to CASSLLDSPGGYTF. V gene TRBV28 combines with J gene TRBJ1-2, with TRBD1 as a possible D gene (5 bases). Germline loops: CDR1 MDHEN, CDR2 SYDVKM. V shed 2 bases and J shed 8 bases, with 15 bases lying between them. This CDR3 has 14 amino acids.

This clonotype has just a few counts. This chain uses TRBV7-9 with TRBJ2-1, with D uncertain. CDR3 size: 18 residues. The germline V and J ends were trimmed by 5 bases and 0 bases, with 20 bases remaining between them. Germline loops: CDR1 SEHNR, CDR2 FQNEAQ (reference sequence). For the CDR3, the DNA is TGTGCCAGCAGCCCACGGTCAATAAAGTTGAGCTCCTACAATGAGCAGTTCTTC. Translating gives CASSPRSIKLSSYNEQFF.

The table lists this clonotype with many counts. The chain combines TRBV29-1 with TRBJ1-1, with 7 bases identical to TRBD1. The CDR3 is 11 residues long. In germline, CDR1 is SQVTM, CDR2 ANQGSEA. The junction had 2 bases not matched to a gene; V was cut back by 4 bases and J by 6 bases. CDR3 in DNA: TGCAGCGTTGCGACAGGGCCTGAAGCTTTCTTT. Its translation is CSVATGPEAFF.

The rearrangement links TRBV13 to TRBJ2-5; 7 nucleotides align to TRBD1. The CDR3 length is 16 residues. CDR1 is PRHDT and CDR2 is FYEKMQ in the germline V gene (reference sequence). Trimming took 4 bases from V and 5 from J; bases not matched to a gene: 13. The CDR3, as DNA: TGTGCCAGCAGCTCACCAAAACAGGGGCTCGAGGAGACCCAGTACTTC. The encoded protein is CASSSPKQGLEETQYF.

This clonotype was found a few times. The genes are TRBV7-9 and TRBJ1-1; the D is unclear. The CDR3 has 13 amino acids. Between the trimmed V and J ends, which lost 2 bases and 5 bases, there was a span of 9 bases. Germline V gives CDR1 SEHNR, CDR2 FQNEAQ (reference sequence). The CDR3 region is CASSLWQPTEAFF. The CDR3 bases are TGTGCCAGCAGCTTATGGCAGCCAACTGAAGCTTTCTTT.

The V gene is TRBV20-1, the J gene TRBJ2-5, with no clear D. Trimming shortened V by 6 bases and J by 1 base, and 12 bases separated the two germline ends. From germline, CDR1 is DFQATT and CDR2 SNEGSKA (reference sequence). CDR3 length: 13 amino acids. CDR3 sequence (DNA): TGCAGTGCCGCCCGCGGAGTCCAAGAGACCCAGTACTTC. The encoded protein is CSAARGVQETQYF.

This clonotype occurred a few times. V gene TRBV3-1 combines with J gene TRBJ2-5; D could derive from TRBD1 or TRBD2 (5 bases each). The CDR3 spans 14 residues. Germline values: CDR1 LGHDT, CDR2 YNNKEL (reference sequence). The V and J ends lost 5 bases and 5 bases respectively, with 15 bases between them. The CDR3 DNA reads TGTGCCAGCAGCTACGCCGGGGCTAGGGAGACCCAGTACTTC. This translates into CASSYAGARETQYF.

The gene calls are TRBV18 and TRBJ2-3, with 8 nucleotides matching TRBD2. Germline CDR1 is KGHSH and CDR2 is LQKENI. Trimming cost V 6 bases and J 10 bases; bases outside gene matches: 12. CDR3 length: 14 residues. The CDR3 coding sequence is TGTGCCAGCTCGGAGGCGGGGGGCCCGCGTGCGCAGTATTTT. As protein: CASSEAGGPRAQYF.

This clonotype was seen a handful of times. The V call is TRBV7-2, the J call TRBJ1-1; possible D gene TRBD1, 6 bases. Germline V gene data show CDR1 as SGHTA and CDR2 as FQGNSA. The CDR3 runs to 13 residues. V was clipped by 7 bases and J by 3 bases, with 12 bases between them. DNA of the CDR3: TGTGCCAGCACCGGACAGCACTACACTGAAGCTTTCTTT. As protein: CASTGQHYTEAFF. Filled out from reference TRBV7-2 and TRBJ1-1, the complete variable domain reads GAGVSQSPSNKVTEKGKDVELRCDPISGHTALYWYRQSLGQGLEFLIYFQGNSAPDKSGLPSDRFSAERTGGSVSTLTIQRTQQEDSAVYLCASTGQHYTEAFFGQGTRLTVV.

This clonotype was observed a handful of times. The V and J genes are TRBV3-1 and TRBJ2-4; no reliable D call. The CDR3 extends over 14 amino acids. Trimming took 4 bases from V and 5 from J, leaving 12 bases between them. CDR1 LGHDT and CDR2 YNNKEL come from the germline V gene (reference sequence). CDR3 DNA: TGTGCCAGCAGCCCCTGGAAGGCCCAAAACATTCAGTACTTC. This encodes CASSPWKAQNIQYF.

This clonotype appeared a few times. This chain connects TRBV24-1 to TRBJ2-3; 10 bases are a match to TRBD1. Germline CDR1 reads KGHDR; CDR2 reads SFDVKD. With 3 bases clipped from V and 2 bases from J, the junction kept 7 bases outside the gene matches. The CDR3 totals 17 residues. DNA of the CDR3: TGTGCCACCAGTGATCCACCGGGACAGGGGCCCACAGATACGCAGTATTTT. Amino acid sequence: CATSDPPGQGPTDTQYF.

This clonotype was observed once. V gene TRBV12-3 or TRBV12-4 combines with J gene TRBJ1-2; no clear D. V gave up 4 bases and J gave up 2 bases, with 20 bases separating them. The length of the CDR3 is 17 residues. CDR3 nucleotide sequence: TGTGCCAGCAGTTCCAATAAGGGCTCTTGGGTGAACTATGGCTACACCTTC. It is translated as CASSSNKGSWVNYGYTF.

The gene calls are TRBV4-2 and TRBJ1-5; D call uncertain. Germline lookup yields CDR1 LGHNA and CDR2 YNFKEQ. CDR3 length: 16 residues. The V gene lost 4 bases and the J gene lost 3 bases, with 16 bases spanning the gap. CDR3 residues: CASSPNAGRINQPQHF. In DNA form, the CDR3 reads TGTGCCAGCAGCCCGAACGCCGGACGGATCAATCAGCCCCAGCATTTT.

The chain couples TRBV6-1 to TRBJ1-5, with D perhaps matching TRBD1 (5 bases). The germline V and J ends were trimmed by 7 bases and 0 bases, with 19 bases remaining between them. Germline loops: CDR1 MNHNS, CDR2 SASEGT. This CDR3 has 17 amino acids. The DNA of the CDR3 is TGTGCCAGCACCCGTACCCGACAGAAGAATAGCAATCAGCCCCAGCATTTT. Translated, it gives CASTRTRQKNSNQPQHF.

This chain joins TRBV28 and TRBJ2-7; TRBD1 agrees at 9 bases. The CDR3 runs to 14 residues. Unmatched junction bases numbered 7, after V lost 7 bases and J lost 3 bases. Germline V gives CDR1 MDHEN, CDR2 SYDVKM. In DNA form, the CDR3 reads TGTGCCAGCAAACCCCCGGGACAGGGCTACGAGCAGTACTTC. Translated, it gives CASKPPGQGYEQYF.

About this clonotype: Given a much more abundant clone one base away, this may be a read error. The chain couples TRBV12-3 or TRBV12-4 to TRBJ1-1; no reliable D call. This CDR3 is 13 amino acids long. In DNA form, the CDR3 reads TGTGCCGGCAGTTCCCAGGCCTTCACTGAAGCTTTCTTT. Translation gives CAGSSQAFTEAFF.

This clonotype showed up just a few times. This chain connects TRBV27 to TRBJ2-5, with 8 nucleotides matching TRBD1. This CDR3 is built from 16 residues. Per germline, CDR1 MNHEY and CDR2 SMNVEV (reference sequence). J gave up 5 bases and V 5 bases, and 13 bases lay outside the gene matches. Written as DNA, the CDR3 is TGTGCCAGCAGTCCACTCCGGACAGGGCTAGGCGAGACCCAGTACTTC. Its translation: CASSPLRTGLGETQYF.

The V call is TRBV20-1, the J call TRBJ1-4; perhaps TRBD1 as D (6 bases). The CDR3 sequence is 13 residues long. CDR1 is DFQATT and CDR2 is SNEGSKA in the germline V gene (reference sequence). V lost 6 bases and J lost 4, with 12 bases in between. The CDR3 DNA sequence: TGCAGTGCCCTTGGACAGTTTAATGAAAAACTGTTTTTT. As protein: CSALGQFNEKLFF.

The chain couples TRBV20-1 to TRBJ1-1; D is ambiguous. The CDR3 spans 12 residues. V was clipped by 4 bases and J by 1 base, with 7 bases between them. CDR1 and CDR2 (germline): DFQATT, SNEGSKA (reference sequence). CDR3 protein: CSAIQPNTEAFF. The DNA of the CDR3 is TGCAGTGCTATACAGCCGAACACTGAAGCTTTCTTT.

The V call is TRBV6-5, the J call TRBJ1-1; no firm D call. In germline, CDR1 is MNHEY, CDR2 SVGAGI. The CDR3 totals 16 residues. With 6 bases removed from V and 1 base from J, the gap between germline ends came to 18 bases. In nucleotides, the CDR3 is TGTGCCAGCAGGCCGGGAGCCCGCCCAGGGAACACTGAAGCTTTCTTT. It specifies CASRPGARPGNTEAFF.

This clonotype was picked up a small number of times. The rearrangement uses TRBV7-2 and TRBJ2-1; TRBD2 matches 13 bases. The germline V gene encodes CDR1 SGHTA and CDR2 FQGNSA. This CDR3 has 19 residues. The J segment lost 5 bases and the V segment lost 1 base, leaving 11 bases of the junction unmatched. CDR3 bases: TGTGCCAGCAGCTTAGGAGTACTAGCGGGGGGGCGTTTCGACAATGAGCAGTTCTTC. Its translation: CASSLGVLAGGRFDNEQFF.

This clonotype came up a few times. V is TRBV11-2 and J is TRBJ2-5; 16 positions agree with TRBD2. This CDR3 has 18 residues. The germline CDR1 and CDR2 sequences are SGHAT and FQNNGV. Losses at the gene ends were 4 bases for V and 5 bases for J; bases not matched to a gene: 10. CDR3 DNA: TGTGCCAGCAGCTCCGGGACTAGCGGGGGGGCTCGTGGGGAGACCCAGTACTTC. Residues: CASSSGTSGGARGETQYF.

This clonotype showed up just a few times. The rearrangement joins TRBV4-3 to TRBJ1-5; D ambiguous. The CDR3 consists of 16 residues. CDR1 is LGHNA, CDR2 YSLEER, per germline. V lost 0 bases, J lost 2 bases, and 11 bases lay in between. For the CDR3, the DNA is TGCGCCAGCAGCCAAGAATCGGGCCTACGCAATCAGCCCCAGCATTTT. Its translation: CASSQESGLRNQPQHF.

This clonotype was counted between two and nine times. The chain has TRBV27 and TRBJ2-7, with 7 bases matching TRBD1. With 5 bases clipped from V and 2 bases from J, the junction kept 12 bases outside the gene matches. The CDR3 contains 16 residues. Germline V gives CDR1 MNHEY, CDR2 SMNVEV (reference sequence). CDR3 coding DNA: TGTGCCAGCAGTCCGCTCCGGGACAGAATAGCCTACGAGCAGTACTTC. Protein sequence: CASSPLRDRIAYEQYF.